This TCR beta chain was sequenced in a study of blood T cell repertoires in COVID-19. Study summary: COVID-19 samples from acute and convalescent phases originated in the United States, Italy and Spain. T cells, B-cell-depleted T cells, or PBMCs provided the cDNA or gDNA that served as material.

Methods used by the authors: Researchers report that nucleated cell counts were estimated from reference gene primer amplification. Generated by immunoSEQ multiplex PCR, the TCRdb table keeps only in-frame clones and is missing some. From that table come the V and J calls and clone size; the DNA was used to work out D and trimming. The sample yields 250,000 to 300,000 clones, 70% to 85% seen once. In the case of this clone: The identical CDR3 is also encoded by other nucleotide sequences in the sample.

The CDR3 contains 14 residues. CDR1 LGHDT and CDR2 YNNKEL come from the germline V gene (reference sequence). V lost 1 base, J lost 5 bases, and 9 bases lay in between. The specimen sequenced was peripheral blood. This chain uses TRBV3-1 (or the pseudogene TRBV3-2) with TRBJ1-5; D remains ambiguous. This receptor was obtained from a woman of 80 years or more with acute or convalescent COVID-19. This CDR3 is CASSQGNSYQPQHF. The CDR3 DNA sequence: TGTGCCAGCAGCCAAGGAAACAGCTATCAGCCCCAGCATTTT.